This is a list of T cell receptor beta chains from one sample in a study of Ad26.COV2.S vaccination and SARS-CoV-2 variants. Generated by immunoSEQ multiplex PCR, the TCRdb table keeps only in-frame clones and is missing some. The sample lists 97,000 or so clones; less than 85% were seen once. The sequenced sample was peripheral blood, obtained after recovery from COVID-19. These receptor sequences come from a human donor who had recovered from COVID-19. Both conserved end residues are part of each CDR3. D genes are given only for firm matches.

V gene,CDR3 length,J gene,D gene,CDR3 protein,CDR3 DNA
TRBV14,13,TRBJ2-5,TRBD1,CASTGQNQETQYF,TGTGCCAGTACGGGACAGAACCAAGAGACCCAGTACTTC
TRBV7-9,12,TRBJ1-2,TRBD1,CASSLEGGGYTF,TGTGCCAGCAGCTTAGAAGGGGGCGGCTACACCTTC
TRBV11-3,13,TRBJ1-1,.,CASSFGGDTEAFF,TGTGCCAGCAGCTTTGGGGGGGACACTGAAGCTTTCTTT
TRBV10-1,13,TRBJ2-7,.,CASSVIASGEQYF,TGCGCCAGCAGTGTTATTGCCAGCGGCGAGCAGTACTTC
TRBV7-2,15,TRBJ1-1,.,CASSTRRQSNTEAFF,TGTGCCAGCAGCACTAGACGGCAGTCGAACACTGAAGCTTTCTTT
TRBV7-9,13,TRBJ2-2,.,CASSSPEIGELFF,TGTGCCAGCAGCTCCCCAGAAATCGGGGAGCTGTTTTTT
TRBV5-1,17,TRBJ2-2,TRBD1,CASSFPAGGRGTGELFF,TGCGCCAGCAGCTTCCCGGCAGGGGGCCGGGGGACCGGGGAGCTGTTTTTT
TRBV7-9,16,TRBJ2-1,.,CASSLGTFSSYNEQFF,TGTGCCAGCAGCTTAGGGACGTTTAGCTCCTACAATGAGCAGTTCTTC
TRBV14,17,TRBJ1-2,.,CASSQLSVGGSTYGYTF,TGTGCCAGCAGCCAATTGAGTGTGGGGGGCTCCACCTATGGCTACACCTTC
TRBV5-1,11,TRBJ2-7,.,CASRNTYEQYF,TGCGCCAGCAGAAATACCTACGAGCAGTACTTC
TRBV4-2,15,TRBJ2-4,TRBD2,CASSQGSGGENIQYF,TGTGCCAGCAGCCAAGGCAGCGGGGGGGAAAACATTCAGTACTTC
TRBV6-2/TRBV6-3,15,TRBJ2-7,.,CASSYMTGTTYEQYF,TGTGCCAGCAGTTACATGACCGGGACGACCTACGAGCAGTACTTC
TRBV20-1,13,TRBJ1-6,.,CSASFDSNSPLHF,TGCAGTGCTAGTTTCGACAGCAATTCACCCCTCCACTTT
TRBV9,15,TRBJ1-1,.,CASSVEGGVVTEAFF,TGTGCCAGCAGCGTAGAAGGTGGGGTGGTTACTGAAGCTTTCTTT